These 12 T cell receptor beta chains were all obtained from the same sample, sequenced in a study of T cells in Graves' hyperthyroidism and ophthalmopathy. The investigators amplified TCR beta CDR3 regions from RNA transcripts. A set of HTBI primers served as the primers for a first-round RT-PCR of the TCR CDR3. Using its own MiXCR run on the multiplex PCR reads, TCRdb lists one record per CDR3 protein. The sample records hundreds of thousands of distinct CDR3 sequences, around 21% being singletons. The sample taken for sequencing was blood. All receptors derive from a man between 25 and 39 years old with Graves' ophthalmopathy.

This clonotype has a count of ten or more. The gene calls are TRBV5-1 and TRBJ2-1, with 9 bases aligning to TRBD1. The V and J ends lost 5 bases and 9 bases, in that order; junction bases with no gene match: 6. The V gene's germline CDR1 is SGHRS and CDR2 YFSETQ. The CDR3 has 13 amino acids. As DNA, the CDR3 is TGCGCCAGCAGAATCGGGACAGGGATTGAGCAGTTCTTC. Translated: CASRIGTGIEQFF. The variable domain in full, completed from reference TRBV5-1 and TRBJ2-1, reads KAGVTQTPRYLIKTRGQQVTLSCSPISGHRSVSWYQQTPGQGLQFLFEYFSETQRNKGNFPGRFSGRQFSNSRSEMNVSTLELGDSALYLCASRIGTGIEQFFGPGTRLTVL.

The V call is TRBV24-1, the J call TRBJ2-1; the match to TRBD2 covers 12 bases. Germline assignment: CDR1 KGHDR and CDR2 SFDVKD. The CDR3 loop spans 16 amino acids. V lost 2 bases, J lost 13 bases, and 11 bases stayed unmatched. The CDR3 DNA sequence: TGTGCCACCAGTGATTCGCTCCCTAGCGGGAGGGCCCCTCAGTTCTTC. It specifies CATSDSLPSGRAPQFF.

The chain employs TRBV5-5 and TRBJ2-3; the D gene is possibly TRBD2 (6 bases). Deletions cut 0 bases from V and 2 bases from J, with 19 bases between. The CDR3 contains 18 residues. Germline V lookup: CDR1 SGHKS, CDR2 YYEKEE (reference sequence). This CDR3 is CASSLEGTRRVITDTQYF. The CDR3 coding sequence is TGTGCCAGCAGCTTGGAGGGTACTAGGAGGGTTATCACAGATACGCAGTATTTT.

This clonotype was counted between two and nine times. This rearrangement joins TRBV27 to TRBJ1-2; weak D call: TRBD1 (5 bases). The V gene's germline CDR1 is MNHEY and CDR2 SMNVEV (reference sequence). The CDR3 totals 15 residues. The V gene lost 5 bases and the J gene lost 8 bases, with 21 bases spanning the gap. CDR3 coding DNA: TGTGCCAGCAGTCCCGCCGGCGGGGGAATGGGCGGCTACACCTTC. Residues: CASSPAGGGMGGYTF.

V and J are TRBV10-3 and TRBJ2-7; 8 nucleotides align to TRBD2. V was pared by 0 bases and J by 4 bases, with 5 bases of the junction left unmatched. The V gene's germline CDR1 is ENHRY and CDR2 SYGVKD. The CDR3 consists of 15 residues. The DNA for the CDR3 is TGTGCCATCAGTGAGTCGGTAGCGGGGCGGTACGAGCAGTACTTC. Its protein product is CAISESVAGRYEQYF.

The genes are TRBV2 and TRBJ1-2; a possible D gene is TRBD1 (5 bases). CDR1 and CDR2 (germline): SNHLY, FYNNEI. The CDR3 consists of 14 residues. Trimming shortened V by 3 bases and J by 4 bases, and 12 bases separated the two germline ends. The CDR3 bases are TGTGCCAGCAGTGACGGGACGGTCCCCTATGGCTACACCTTC. This gives the protein CASSDGTVPYGYTF.

This clonotype was seen at least ten times. This chain connects TRBV3-1 to TRBJ2-7; D is uncertain. The CDR3 contains 13 residues. Germline CDR1 LGHDT, CDR2 YNNKEL (reference sequence). V was shortened by 1 base and J by 2 bases, with 6 bases between the two germline ends. The CDR3 spells CASSQGPAYEQYF. The CDR3 DNA sequence: TGTGCCAGCAGCCAAGGACCCGCCTACGAGCAGTACTTC.

This clonotype has ten or more counts. V gene TRBV11-2 combines with J gene TRBJ2-1; D ambiguous. CDR3 length: 13 amino acids. Looked up from germline, CDR1 is SGHAT and CDR2 is FQNNGV. V lost 1 base and J 9 bases, leaving 10 bases between the germline ends. The CDR3 nucleotides are TGTGCCAGCAGCTTAGCGGTTATTAGTGAGCAGTTCTTC. Translation: CASSLAVISEQFF.

As concerns this clonotype: Germline and junction disagree at one end, which may indicate a read error. V gene TRBV2 combines with J gene TRBJ2-1, with 11 bases aligning to TRBD2. This CDR3 has 15 amino acids. CDR1 is SNHLY, CDR2 FYNNEI, per germline. For the CDR3, the DNA is TGTGCCAGCAGAGAAGGGACTAGCGGAAACAATGAGCAGTTCTTC. It specifies CASREGTSGNNEQFF. Based on the CDR3 plus reference TRBV2 and TRBJ2-1, the full variable domain is EPEVTQTPSHQVTQMGQEVILRCVPISNHLYFYWYRQILGQKVEFLVSFYNNEISEKSEIFDDQFSVERPDGSNFTLKIRSTKLEDSAMYFCASREGTSGNNEQFFGPGTRLTVL.

The rearrangement uses TRBV6-2 or TRBV6-3 and TRBJ2-3; no clear D. Germline values: CDR1 MNHEY, CDR2 SVGEGT. The CDR3 runs 13 residues. Trimming pared 0 bases from V and 4 bases from J, leaving 5 bases between. The DNA for the CDR3 is TGTGCCAGCAGTTACTCAAGCGCAGATACGCAGTATTTT. It translates to CASSYSSADTQYF.

This clonotype was seen only a few times. V gene TRBV13 combines with J gene TRBJ2-7; 8 nucleotides align to TRBD2. This CDR3 region has 14 residues. The germline V gene encodes CDR1 PRHDT and CDR2 FYEKMQ (reference sequence). Losses at the gene ends were 6 bases for V and 4 bases for J; bases not matched to a gene: 8. CDR3 sequence (DNA): TGTGCCAGCAGACAAGCGGGAGTCGATTACGAGCAGTACTTC. Residues: CASRQAGVDYEQYF.

This clonotype showed up just a few times. V and J are TRBV7-8 and TRBJ2-7, with 11 positions matching TRBD2. The V segment lost 0 bases and the J segment 5 bases; nucleotides outside the gene matches: 24. Germline loops: CDR1 SGHVS, CDR2 FQNEAQ. The CDR3 covers 22 residues. The CDR3 reads CASSLALSGRANSGRSVHEQYF. CDR3 coding DNA: TGTGCCAGCAGCTTAGCGCTTAGCGGGAGGGCCAATTCGGGTCGCTCAGTCCACGAGCAGTACTTC.